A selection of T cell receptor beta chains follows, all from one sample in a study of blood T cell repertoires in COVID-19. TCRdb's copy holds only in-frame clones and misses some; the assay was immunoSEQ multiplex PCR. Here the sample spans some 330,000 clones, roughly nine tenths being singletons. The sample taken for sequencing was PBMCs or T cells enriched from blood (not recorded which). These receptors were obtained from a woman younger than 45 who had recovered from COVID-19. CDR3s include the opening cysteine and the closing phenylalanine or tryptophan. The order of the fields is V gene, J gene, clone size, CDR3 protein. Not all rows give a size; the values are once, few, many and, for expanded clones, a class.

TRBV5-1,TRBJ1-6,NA,CASSGGQGNSPLHF
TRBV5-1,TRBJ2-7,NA,CASSLAGRQGVYEQYF
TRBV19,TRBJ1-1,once,CASSRDRGPMNTEAFF
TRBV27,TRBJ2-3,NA,CASSSERGEGPDTQYF
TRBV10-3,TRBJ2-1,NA,CAISPDPSQGGGNEQFF
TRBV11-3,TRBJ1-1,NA,CASSLKRKTEAFF
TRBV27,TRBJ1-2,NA,CASSSQGQYGYTF
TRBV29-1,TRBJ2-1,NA,CSGDRDNEQFF
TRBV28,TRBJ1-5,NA,CASRTEGGVQPQHF
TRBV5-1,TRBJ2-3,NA,CASSLVLAQSTDTQYF
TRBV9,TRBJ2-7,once,CASSVGTGQGYEQYF
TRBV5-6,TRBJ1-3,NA,CASSWQSSGNTIYF
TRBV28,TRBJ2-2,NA,CASSSSGTGGTGELFF
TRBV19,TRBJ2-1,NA,CASSFGAGGSYNEQFF
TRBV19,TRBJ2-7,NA,CASTSGSYYEQYF
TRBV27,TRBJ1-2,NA,CASSFSGQGRGNYGYTF
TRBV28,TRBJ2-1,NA,CASSPSGGSSYNEQFF
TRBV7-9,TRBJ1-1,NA,CASSLSAPTSRATEAFF
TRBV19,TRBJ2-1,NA,CASSVGTSGVYNEQFF
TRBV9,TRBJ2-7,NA,CASSSRQESYEQYF